The next 9 T cell receptor beta chains were all read from a single sample in a study of cytomegalovirus exposure and HLA in healthy donors. Clones were sequenced by immunoSEQ multiplex PCR, and TCRdb holds only the in-frame ones, with some missing. The sample includes some 170,000 clones, about 89% of them seen just once. The source material was PBMCs. All receptors come from a man aged 18-30 years in good health and CMV-seropositive.

V is TRBV5-1 and J is TRBJ2-3; 8 bases match TRBD1. The junction had 5 bases not matched to a gene; V was cut back by 2 bases and J by 6 bases. The CDR3 consists of 14 residues. Germline V gene sequence: CDR1 SGHRS, CDR2 YFSETQ. CDR3 in amino acids: CASSFGQGEDTQYF. CDR3 nucleotides: TGCGCCAGCAGCTTCGGACAGGGTGAGGATACGCAGTATTTT.

Only one count was recorded for this clone. The CDR3 spells CASSRYPSSGNTIYF. DNA of the CDR3: TGTGCCAGCAGTCGTTACCCTAGCTCTGGAAACACCATATATTTT. The rearrangement joins TRBV27 to TRBJ1-3; D unresolved. The germline CDR1 and CDR2 sequences are MNHEY and SMNVEV (reference sequence). The V end was cut by 5 bases, the J end by 0 bases, with 11 bases between. This CDR3 contains 15 residues.

The genes are TRBV30 and TRBJ1-2; tentatively, D is TRBD1 (6 bases). Looked up from germline, CDR1 is GTSNPN and CDR2 is SVGIG (reference sequence). Between the trimmed V and J ends, which lost 4 bases and 8 bases, there was a span of 17 bases. The CDR3 has 13 residues. CDR3 region: CAWNRAGAQGYTF. As DNA, the CDR3 is TGTGCCTGGAACCGGGCGGGGGCACAGGGCTACACCTTC.

The rearrangement links TRBV6-5 to TRBJ2-4, with D tentatively TRBD2 (6 bases). In germline, CDR1 is MNHEY, CDR2 SVGAGI. Trimming cost V 2 bases and J 0 bases, with 11 bases left between them. CDR3 length equals 16 residues. Written as DNA, the CDR3 is TGTGCCAGCAGTTACACCGGGAGCCTAGCCAAAAACATTCAGTACTTC. It codes for CASSYTGSLAKNIQYF.

The chain carries TRBV6-5 and TRBJ2-1; D remains unclear. The CDR3 is made up of 14 amino acids. V was pared by 0 bases and J by 4 bases, with 7 bases between. Germline lookup yields CDR1 MNHEY and CDR2 SVGAGI. CDR3 nucleotide sequence: TGTGCCAGCAGTTACTCGGCGGATTACAATGAGCAGTTCTTC. Translation gives CASSYSADYNEQFF.

This clone has only one observation. This sequence joins TRBV11-3 and TRBJ1-1, with unresolved D. Trimming cost V 1 base and J 4 bases, with 10 bases left between them. CDR1 and CDR2 from the germline V gene are SGHNT and YENEEA. The CDR3 totals 14 residues. DNA of the CDR3: TGTGCCAGCAGCTTAGGACACTCGAGCACTGAAGCTTTCTTT. Translated, it gives CASSLGHSSTEAFF. The variable domain in full, completed from reference TRBV11-3 and TRBJ1-1, reads EAGVVQSPRYKIIEKKQPVAFWCNPISGHNTLYWYLQNLGQGPELLIRYENEEAVDDSQLPKDRFSAERLKGVDSTLKIQPAELGDSAVYLCASSLGHSSTEAFFGQGTRLTVV.

This chain links TRBV6-5 with TRBJ2-4, with TRBD2 as a possible D gene (6 bases). The CDR3 is 14 residues long. Germline V gives CDR1 MNHEY, CDR2 SVGAGI. Trimming took off 6 bases at V and 2 bases at J, with 11 bases between the two ends. CDR3 protein: CASSLLASKNIQYF. The CDR3 DNA sequence: TGTGCCAGCAGCCTACTAGCTTCCAAAAACATTCAGTACTTC.

This chain uses TRBV27 with TRBJ1-2, with 8 bases lining up with TRBD1. The CDR3 has 13 amino acids. Germline values: CDR1 MNHEY, CDR2 SMNVEV (reference sequence). V lost 6 bases to trimming and J lost 6 bases; unmatched junction nucleotides: 6. Here the CDR3 DNA reads TGTGCCAGCAGCTCCGGACAGGGACATGGCTACACCTTC. Its protein product is CASSSGQGHGYTF.

The chain uses TRBV5-1 and TRBJ1-4; TRBD1 is a possible D gene (5 bases). Germline V gene data show CDR1 as SGHRS and CDR2 as YFSETQ. There are 16 residues in the CDR3. Trimming removed 4 bases at V and 0 bases at J, with 13 bases between. The CDR3 DNA follows: TGCGCCAGCAGCCACGAAACAGGAACAACTAATGAAAAACTGTTTTTT. Its translation is CASSHETGTTNEKLFF.